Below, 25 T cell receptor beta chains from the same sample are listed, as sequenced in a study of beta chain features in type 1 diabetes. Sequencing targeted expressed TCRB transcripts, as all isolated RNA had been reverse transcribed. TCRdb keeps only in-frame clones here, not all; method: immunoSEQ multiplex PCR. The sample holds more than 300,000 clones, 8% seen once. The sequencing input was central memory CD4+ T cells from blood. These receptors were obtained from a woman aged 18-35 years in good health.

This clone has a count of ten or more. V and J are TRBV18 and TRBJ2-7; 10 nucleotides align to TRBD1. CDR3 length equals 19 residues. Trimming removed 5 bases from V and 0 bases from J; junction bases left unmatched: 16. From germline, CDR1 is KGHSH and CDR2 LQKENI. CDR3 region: CASSSTGTGVFAVSYEQYF. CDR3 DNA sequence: TGTGCCAGCTCATCAACCGGGACAGGGGTGTTCGCAGTCTCCTACGAGCAGTACTTC. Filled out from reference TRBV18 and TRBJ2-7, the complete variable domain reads NAGVMQNPRHLVRRRGQEARLRCSPMKGHSHVYWYRQLPEEGLKFMVYLQKENIIDESGMPKERFSAEFPKEGPSILRIQQVVRGDSAAYFCASSSTGTGVFAVSYEQYFGPGTRLTVT.

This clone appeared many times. CDR3: CASSESSRGTDTQYF. Written as DNA, the CDR3 is TGTGCCAGCAGCGAGAGCAGTAGAGGCACAGATACGCAGTATTTT. The chain links TRBV7-2 to TRBJ2-3; D not certain. This CDR3 spans 15 amino acids. V was trimmed by 5 bases and J by 1 base, leaving 13 bases between them. Germline CDR1 SGHTA, CDR2 FQGNSA.

CDR3 in amino acids: CSPPGNEQFF. The CDR3 region has the DNA TGCAGCCCCCCCGGCAATGAGCAGTTCTTC. V is TRBV29-1 and J is TRBJ2-1; D is undetermined. Germline CDR1 and CDR2: SQVTM and ANQGSEA. The CDR3 length is 10 residues. Trimming took 8 bases from V and 6 from J, leaving 8 bases between them.

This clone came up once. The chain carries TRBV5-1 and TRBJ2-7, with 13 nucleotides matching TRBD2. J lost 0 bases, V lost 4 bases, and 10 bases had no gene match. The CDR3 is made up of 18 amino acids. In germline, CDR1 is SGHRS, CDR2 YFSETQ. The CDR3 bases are TGCGCCAGCAGCCGACTGGGGACTAGCGGGGATTTCTCCTACGAGCAGTACTTC. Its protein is CASSRLGTSGDFSYEQYF.

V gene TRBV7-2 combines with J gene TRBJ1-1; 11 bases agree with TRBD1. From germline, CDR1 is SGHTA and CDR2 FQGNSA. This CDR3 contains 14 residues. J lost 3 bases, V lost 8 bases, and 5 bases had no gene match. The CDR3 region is CASGQGAVDTEAFF. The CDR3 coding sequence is TGTGCCAGCGGACAGGGGGCCGTCGACACTGAAGCTTTCTTT.

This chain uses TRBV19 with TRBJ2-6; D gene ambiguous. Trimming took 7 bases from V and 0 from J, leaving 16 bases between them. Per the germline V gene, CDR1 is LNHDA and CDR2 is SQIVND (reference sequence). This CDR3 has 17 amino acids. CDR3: CASTRSLTHSGANVLTF. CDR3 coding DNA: TGTGCCAGTACCCGATCCTTGACCCACTCTGGGGCCAACGTCCTGACTTTC. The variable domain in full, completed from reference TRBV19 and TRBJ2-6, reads DGGITQSPKYLFRKEGQNVTLSCEQNLNHDAMYWYRQDPGQGLRLIYYSQIVNDFQKGDIAEGYSVSREKKESFPLTVTSAQKNPTAFYLCASTRSLTHSGANVLTFGAGSRLTVL.

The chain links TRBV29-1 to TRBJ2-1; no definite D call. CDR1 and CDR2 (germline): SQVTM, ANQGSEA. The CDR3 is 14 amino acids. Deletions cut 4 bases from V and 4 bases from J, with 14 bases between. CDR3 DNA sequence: TGCAGCGTTGTATCTGCGACAAAATACAATGAGCAGTTCTTC. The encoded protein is CSVVSATKYNEQFF.

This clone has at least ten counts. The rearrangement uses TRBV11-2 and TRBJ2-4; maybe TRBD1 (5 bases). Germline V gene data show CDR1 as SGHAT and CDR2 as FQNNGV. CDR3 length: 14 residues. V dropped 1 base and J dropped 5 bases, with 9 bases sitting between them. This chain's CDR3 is CASSLAGIQNIQYF. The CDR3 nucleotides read TGTGCCAGCAGCTTAGCAGGGATCCAAAACATTCAGTACTTC.

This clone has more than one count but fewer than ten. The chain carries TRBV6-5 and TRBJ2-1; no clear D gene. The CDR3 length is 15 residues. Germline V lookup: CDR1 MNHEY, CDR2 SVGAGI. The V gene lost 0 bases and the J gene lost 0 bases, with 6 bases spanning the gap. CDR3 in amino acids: CASSYSGNSYNEQFF. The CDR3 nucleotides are TGTGCCAGCAGTTACTCGGGTAACTCCTACAATGAGCAGTTCTTC.

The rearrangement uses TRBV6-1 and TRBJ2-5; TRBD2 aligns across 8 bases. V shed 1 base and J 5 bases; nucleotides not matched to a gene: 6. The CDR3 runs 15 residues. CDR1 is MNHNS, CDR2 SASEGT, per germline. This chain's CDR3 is CASSEDWTSYETQYF. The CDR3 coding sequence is TGTGCCAGCAGTGAAGACTGGACTAGCTATGAGACCCAGTACTTC.

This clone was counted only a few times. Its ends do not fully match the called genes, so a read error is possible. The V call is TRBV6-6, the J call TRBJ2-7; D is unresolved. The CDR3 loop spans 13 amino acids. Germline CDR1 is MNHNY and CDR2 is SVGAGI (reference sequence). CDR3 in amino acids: CASSHSEANEQYF. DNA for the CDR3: TGTGCCAGCAGTCACTCCGAGGCTAACGAGCAGTACTTC.

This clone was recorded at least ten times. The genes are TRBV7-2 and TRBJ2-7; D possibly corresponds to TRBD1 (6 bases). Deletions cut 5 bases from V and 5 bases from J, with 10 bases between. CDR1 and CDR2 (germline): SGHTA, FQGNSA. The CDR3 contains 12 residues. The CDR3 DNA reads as TGTGCCAGCAGCGCCACAGGGAACGAGCAGTACTTC. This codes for CASSATGNEQYF.

This CDR3 reads CASSLAGTSGRGETQYF. The DNA of the CDR3 is TGTGCCAGCAGCTTAGCGGGGACTAGCGGGAGGGGAGAGACCCAGTACTTC. The gene calls are TRBV7-2 and TRBJ2-5; 16 bases are a match to TRBD2. V lost 0 bases, J lost 4 bases, and 2 bases stayed unmatched. This CDR3 has 17 amino acids. From germline, CDR1 is SGHTA and CDR2 FQGNSA.

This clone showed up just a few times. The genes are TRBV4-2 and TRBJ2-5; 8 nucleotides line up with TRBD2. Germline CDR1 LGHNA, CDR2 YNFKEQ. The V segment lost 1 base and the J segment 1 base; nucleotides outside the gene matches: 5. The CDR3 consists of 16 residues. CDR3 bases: TGTGCCAGCAGCCAAGGCCCGACTAGCGCCCAAGAGACCCAGTACTTC. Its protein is CASSQGPTSAQETQYF.

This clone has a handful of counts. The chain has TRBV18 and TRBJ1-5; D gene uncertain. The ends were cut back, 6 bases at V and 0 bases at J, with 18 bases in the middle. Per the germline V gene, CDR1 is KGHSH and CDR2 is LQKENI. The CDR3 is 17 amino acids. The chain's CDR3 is CASSTNHGGSSNQPQHF. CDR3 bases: TGTGCCAGCTCTACAAACCACGGAGGGTCTAGCAATCAGCCCCAGCATTTT.

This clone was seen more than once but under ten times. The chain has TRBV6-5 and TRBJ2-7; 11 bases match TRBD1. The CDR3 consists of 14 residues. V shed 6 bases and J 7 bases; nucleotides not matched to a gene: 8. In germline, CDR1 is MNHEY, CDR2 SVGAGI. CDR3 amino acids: CASSLGQGEYEQYF. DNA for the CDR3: TGTGCCAGCAGCCTGGGACAGGGGGAGTATGAGCAGTACTTC.

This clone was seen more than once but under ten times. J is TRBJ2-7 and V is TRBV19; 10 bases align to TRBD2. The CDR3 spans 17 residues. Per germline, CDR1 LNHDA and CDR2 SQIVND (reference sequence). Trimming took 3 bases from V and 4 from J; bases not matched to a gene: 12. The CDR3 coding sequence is TGTGCCAGTAGTATTGTGGCTAGCGGGAGTCAGGGGTACGAGCAGTACTTC. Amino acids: CASSIVASGSQGYEQYF.

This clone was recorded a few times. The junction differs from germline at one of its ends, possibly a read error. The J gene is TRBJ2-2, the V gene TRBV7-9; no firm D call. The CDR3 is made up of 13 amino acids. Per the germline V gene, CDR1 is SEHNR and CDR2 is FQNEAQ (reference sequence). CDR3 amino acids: CASSSANTGELFF. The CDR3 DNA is TGTGCTAGCAGCTCCGCGAACACCGGGGAGCTGTTTTTT.

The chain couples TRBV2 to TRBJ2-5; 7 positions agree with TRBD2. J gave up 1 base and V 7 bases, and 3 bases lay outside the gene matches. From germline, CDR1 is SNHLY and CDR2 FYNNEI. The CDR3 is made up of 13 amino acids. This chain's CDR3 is CASTGTTQETQYF. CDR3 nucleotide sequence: TGTGCCAGCACTGGGACTACCCAAGAGACCCAGTACTTC.

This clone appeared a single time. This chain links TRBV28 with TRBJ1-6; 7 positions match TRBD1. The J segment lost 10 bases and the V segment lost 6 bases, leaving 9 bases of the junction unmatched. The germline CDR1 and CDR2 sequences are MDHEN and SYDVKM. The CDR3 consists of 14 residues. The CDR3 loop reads CASSRRRGQSPLHF. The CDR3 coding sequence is TGTGCCAGCAGCAGGCGGAGGGGGCAATCACCCCTCCACTTT.

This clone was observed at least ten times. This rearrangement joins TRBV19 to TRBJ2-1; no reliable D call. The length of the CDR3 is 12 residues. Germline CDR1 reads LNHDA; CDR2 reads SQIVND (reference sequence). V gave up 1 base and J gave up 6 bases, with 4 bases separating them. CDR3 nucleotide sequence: TGTGCCAGTAGTATAGGCCTCAATGAGCAGTTCTTC. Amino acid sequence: CASSIGLNEQFF.

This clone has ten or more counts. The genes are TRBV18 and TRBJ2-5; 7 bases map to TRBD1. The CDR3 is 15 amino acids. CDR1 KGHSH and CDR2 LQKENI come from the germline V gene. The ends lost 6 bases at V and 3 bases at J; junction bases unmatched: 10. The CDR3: CASSSDREQKETQYF. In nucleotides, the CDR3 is TGTGCCAGCTCGTCTGACAGGGAGCAGAAAGAGACCCAGTACTTC.

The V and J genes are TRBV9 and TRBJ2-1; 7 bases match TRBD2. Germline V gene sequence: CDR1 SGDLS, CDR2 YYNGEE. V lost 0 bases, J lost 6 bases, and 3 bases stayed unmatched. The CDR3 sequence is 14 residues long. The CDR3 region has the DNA TGTGCCAGCAGCGTAGTGGGCGGGAGCAATGAGCAGTTCTTC. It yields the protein CASSVVGGSNEQFF.

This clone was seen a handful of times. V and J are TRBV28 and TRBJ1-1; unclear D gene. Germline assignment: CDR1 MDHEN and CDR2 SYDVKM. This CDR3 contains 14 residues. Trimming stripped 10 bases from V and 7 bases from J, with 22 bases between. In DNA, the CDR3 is TGTGCCATCCGAGGTAAAGGGAGGCCAATTGAAGCTTTCTTT. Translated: CAIRGKGRPIEAFF.

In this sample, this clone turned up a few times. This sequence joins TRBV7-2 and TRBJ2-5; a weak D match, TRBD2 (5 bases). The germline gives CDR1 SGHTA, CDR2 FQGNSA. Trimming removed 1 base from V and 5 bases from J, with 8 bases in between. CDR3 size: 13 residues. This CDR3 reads CASSLDWRETQYF. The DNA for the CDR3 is TGTGCCAGCAGCTTAGACTGGAGGGAGACCCAGTACTTC.